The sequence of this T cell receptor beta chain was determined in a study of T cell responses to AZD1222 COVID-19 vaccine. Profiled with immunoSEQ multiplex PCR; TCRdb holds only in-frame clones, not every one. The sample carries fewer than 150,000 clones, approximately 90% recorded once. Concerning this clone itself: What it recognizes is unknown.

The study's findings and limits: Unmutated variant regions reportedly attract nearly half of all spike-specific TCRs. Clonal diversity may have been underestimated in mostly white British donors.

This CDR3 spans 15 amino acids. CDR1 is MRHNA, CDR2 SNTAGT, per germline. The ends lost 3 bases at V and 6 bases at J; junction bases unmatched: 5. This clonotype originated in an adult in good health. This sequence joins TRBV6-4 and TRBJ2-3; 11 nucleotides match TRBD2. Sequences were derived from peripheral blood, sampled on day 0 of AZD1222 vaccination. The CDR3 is CASSETSGSGDTQYF. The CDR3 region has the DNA TGTGCCAGCAGTGAAACTAGCGGGAGCGGTGATACGCAGTATTTT.